The next 9 T cell receptor beta chains were all read from a single sample in a study of cytomegalovirus exposure and HLA in healthy donors. The PCR used 60 Vbeta and 13 Jbeta primers. TCRdb keeps only in-frame clones here, not all; method: immunoSEQ multiplex PCR. The repertoire holds 150,000 to 200,000 clones, with more than 70% as singletons. Sequenced: PBMCs. The origin of the receptors is a male donor in good health and CMV-seronegative.

The chain carries TRBV18 and TRBJ2-3, with D tentatively TRBD1 (5 bases). Germline assignment: CDR1 KGHSH and CDR2 LQKENI. There are 13 residues in the CDR3. Trimming cost V 3 bases and J 7 bases, with 11 bases left between them. CDR3 protein: CASSPQGVNTQYF. For the CDR3, the DNA is TGTGCCAGCTCACCCCAGGGCGTGAATACGCAGTATTTT.

The J gene is TRBJ2-7, the V gene TRBV28; 7 nucleotides agree with TRBD2. V dropped 3 bases and J dropped 3; count of bases not matched to a gene: 5. This CDR3 spans 14 amino acids. CDR1 and CDR2 (germline): MDHEN, SYDVKM. The CDR3 coding sequence is TGTGCCAGCAGTTTGGAGGGAGGGAACTACGAGCAGTACTTC. Protein product: CASSLEGGNYEQYF.

V is TRBV11-2 and J is TRBJ2-7; 9 bases line up with TRBD1. CDR1 SGHAT and CDR2 FQNNGV come from the germline V gene. The CDR3 spans 14 residues. J lost 2 bases, V lost 5 bases, and 4 bases had no gene match. CDR3 nucleotide sequence: TGTGCCAGCAGCCGGGACAGGGCCCCCTACGAGCAGTACTTC. It translates to CASSRDRAPYEQYF.

In this sample, this clone turned up once. The chain uses TRBV19 and TRBJ1-5; D is ambiguous. The germline V gene has CDR1 LNHDA and CDR2 SQIVND (reference sequence). The CDR3 is 17 residues long. V was pared by 2 bases and J by 4 bases, with 18 bases between. Here the CDR3 DNA reads TGTGCCAGTAGTATAACTAGGCGAGGGCTAGGGAATCAGCCCCAGCATTTT. Its translation: CASSITRRGLGNQPQHF. The variable domain in full, completed from reference TRBV19 and TRBJ1-5, reads DGGITQSPKYLFRKEGQNVTLSCEQNLNHDAMYWYRQDPGQGLRLIYYSQIVNDFQKGDIAEGYSVSREKKESFPLTVTSAQKNPTAFYLCASSITRRGLGNQPQHFGDGTRLSIL.

This clone was seen only a few times. The chain joins TRBV5-1 to TRBJ2-5; unclear D gene. The DNA end is more similar to TRBJ2-7, so the J call may be wrong. The CDR3 is 14 amino acids. Germline CDR1 and CDR2: SGHRS and YFSETQ. The CDR3 reads CASSFQSGSYEQYF. CDR3 nucleotides: TGCGCCAGCAGCTTTCAATCGGGTTCCTACGAGCAGTACTTC.

Only a few counts were recorded for this clone. The genes are TRBV6-1 and TRBJ1-5, with 9 bases fitting TRBD1. Germline V gene sequence: CDR1 MNHNS, CDR2 SASEGT. V gave up 1 base and J gave up 2 bases; unmatched junction bases: 0. The CDR3 covers 15 residues. In DNA, the CDR3 is TGTGCCAGCAGTGAAGGGACAGGGGGCAATCAGCCCCAGCATTTT. It specifies CASSEGTGGNQPQHF.

The chain uses TRBV5-1 and TRBJ2-7, with D perhaps TRBD1 (6 bases). The CDR3 totals 16 residues. V shed 3 bases and J shed 0 bases, with 16 bases lying between them. Germline assignment: CDR1 SGHRS and CDR2 YFSETQ. The CDR3 DNA reads TGCGCCAGCAGCTCAGGGGTAGGGCCCCTCTCCTACGAGCAGTACTTC. Residues: CASSSGVGPLSYEQYF.

The chain joins TRBV4-3 to TRBJ2-2; D is possibly TRBD1 (6 bases). Deletions cut 0 bases from V and 0 bases from J, with 14 bases between. Germline assignment: CDR1 LGHNA and CDR2 YSLEER. The CDR3 extends over 18 amino acids. CDR3 nucleotides: TGCGCCAGCAGCCAAGAAGGAACAGGGCCCCCGAACACCGGGGAGCTGTTTTTT. It codes for CASSQEGTGPPNTGELFF.

The genes are TRBV28 and TRBJ2-3; 10 bases match TRBD2. Germline CDR1 MDHEN, CDR2 SYDVKM. The CDR3 runs to 15 residues. J gave up 0 bases and V 5 bases, and 2 bases lay outside the gene matches. DNA for the CDR3: TGTGCCAGCAGTCTGACTAGCGGGAGCACAGATACGCAGTATTTT. Its protein is CASSLTSGSTDTQYF.